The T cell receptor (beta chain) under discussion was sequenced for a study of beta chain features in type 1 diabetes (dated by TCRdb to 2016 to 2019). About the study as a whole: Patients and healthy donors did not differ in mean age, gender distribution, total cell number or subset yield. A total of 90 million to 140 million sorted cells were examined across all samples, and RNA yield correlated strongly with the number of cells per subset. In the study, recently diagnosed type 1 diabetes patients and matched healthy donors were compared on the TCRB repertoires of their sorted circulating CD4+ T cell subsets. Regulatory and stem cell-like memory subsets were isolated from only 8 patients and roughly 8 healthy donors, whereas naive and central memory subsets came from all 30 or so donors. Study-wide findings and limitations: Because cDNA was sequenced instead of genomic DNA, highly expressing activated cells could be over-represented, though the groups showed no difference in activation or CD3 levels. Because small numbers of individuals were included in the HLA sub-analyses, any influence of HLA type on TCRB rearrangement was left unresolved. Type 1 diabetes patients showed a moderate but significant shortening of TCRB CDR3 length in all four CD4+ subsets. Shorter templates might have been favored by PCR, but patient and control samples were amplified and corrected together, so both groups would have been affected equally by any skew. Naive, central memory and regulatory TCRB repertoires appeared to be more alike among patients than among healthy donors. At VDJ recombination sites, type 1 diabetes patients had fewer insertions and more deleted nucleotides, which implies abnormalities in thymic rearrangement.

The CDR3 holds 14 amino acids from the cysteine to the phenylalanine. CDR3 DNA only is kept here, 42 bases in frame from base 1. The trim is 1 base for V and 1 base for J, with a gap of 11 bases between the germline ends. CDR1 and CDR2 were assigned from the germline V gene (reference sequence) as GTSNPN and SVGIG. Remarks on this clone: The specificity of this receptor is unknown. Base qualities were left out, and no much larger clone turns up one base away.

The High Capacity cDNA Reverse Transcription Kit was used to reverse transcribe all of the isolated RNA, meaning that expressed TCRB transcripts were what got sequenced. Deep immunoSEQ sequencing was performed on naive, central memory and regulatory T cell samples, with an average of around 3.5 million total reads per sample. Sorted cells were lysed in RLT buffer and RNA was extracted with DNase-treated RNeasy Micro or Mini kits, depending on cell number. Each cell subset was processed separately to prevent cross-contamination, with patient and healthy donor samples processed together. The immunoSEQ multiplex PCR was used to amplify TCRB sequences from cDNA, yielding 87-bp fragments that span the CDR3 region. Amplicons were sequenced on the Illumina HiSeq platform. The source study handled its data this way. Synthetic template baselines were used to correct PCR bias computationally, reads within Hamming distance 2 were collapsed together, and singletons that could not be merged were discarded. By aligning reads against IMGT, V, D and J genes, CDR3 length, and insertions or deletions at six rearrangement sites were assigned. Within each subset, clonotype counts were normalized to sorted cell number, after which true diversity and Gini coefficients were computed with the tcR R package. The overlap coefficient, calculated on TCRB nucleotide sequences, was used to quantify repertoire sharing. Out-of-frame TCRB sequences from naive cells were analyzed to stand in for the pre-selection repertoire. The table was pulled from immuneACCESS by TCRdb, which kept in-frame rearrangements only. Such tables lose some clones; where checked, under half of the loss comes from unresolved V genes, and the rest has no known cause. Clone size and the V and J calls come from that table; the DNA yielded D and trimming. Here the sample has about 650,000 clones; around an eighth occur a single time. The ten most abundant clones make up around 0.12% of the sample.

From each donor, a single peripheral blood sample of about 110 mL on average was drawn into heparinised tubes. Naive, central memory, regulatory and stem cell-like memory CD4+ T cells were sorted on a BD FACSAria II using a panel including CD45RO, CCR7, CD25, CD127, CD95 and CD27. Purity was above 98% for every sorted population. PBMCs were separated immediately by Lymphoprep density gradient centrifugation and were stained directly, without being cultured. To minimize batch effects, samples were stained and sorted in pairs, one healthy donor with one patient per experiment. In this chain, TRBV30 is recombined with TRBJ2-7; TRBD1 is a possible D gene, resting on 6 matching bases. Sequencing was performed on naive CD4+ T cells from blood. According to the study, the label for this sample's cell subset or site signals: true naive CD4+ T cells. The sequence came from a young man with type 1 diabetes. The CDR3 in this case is CAWSEWGLSYEQYF. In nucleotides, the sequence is TGTGCCTGGAGTGAATGGGGGCTTTCCTACGAGCAGTACTTC.